The 4 T cell receptor beta chains below were found in one sample sequenced in a study of cytotoxic CD8 clonotypes in ibrutinib-treated CLL. Sequencing used immunoSEQ multiplex PCR; TCRdb keeps in-frame clones, though not all of them. The sample records about 150,000 clones, about 75% being singletons. Sequencing was performed on PBMCs, taken after 24 months of ibrutinib treatment. These receptors all stem from a human donor with chronic lymphocytic leukemia.

The V and J genes are TRBV6-5 and TRBJ1-5, with 8 bases matching TRBD1. The CDR3 is 13 amino acids. Germline V gene lookup returns CDR1 MNHEY and CDR2 SVGAGI. Trimming cost V 5 bases and J 7 bases; bases outside gene matches: 4. The CDR3 loop reads CASSPDRGQPQHF. CDR3 in DNA: TGTGCCAGCAGTCCAGACAGGGGCCAGCCCCAGCATTTT.

The chain carries TRBV6-1 and TRBJ1-2; 7 nucleotides match TRBD1. The CDR3 has 14 residues. V shed 1 base and J 10 bases; nucleotides not matched to a gene: 9. Per the germline V gene, CDR1 is MNHNS and CDR2 is SASEGT. In DNA, the CDR3 is TGTGCCAGCAGTGAAGGATTCTCCAGGGGGGTCTACACCTTC. This codes for CASSEGFSRGVYTF.

This clone was counted a few times. V gene TRBV27 combines with J gene TRBJ2-1; TRBD2 matches 7 bases. CDR3 length: 14 amino acids. Germline V CDR1 and CDR2: MNHEY, SMNVEV (reference sequence). Germline trimming cut 4 bases from V and 8 bases from J; bases unmatched to any gene: 8. DNA for the CDR3: TGTGCCAGCAGTTCCCCTGGACTAGGGGATGAGCAGTTCTTC. Its protein product is CASSSPGLGDEQFF.

This clone has ten or more counts. This sequence joins TRBV7-2 and TRBJ1-1; D unresolved. V was shortened by 4 bases and J by 8 bases, with 17 bases between the two germline ends. CDR1 is SGHTA and CDR2 is FQGNSA in the germline V gene. The CDR3 extends over 14 amino acids. The CDR3 DNA is TGTGCCAGCAGCTGGGCGCCGAACGGGTTGGAAGCTTTCTTT. It encodes CASSWAPNGLEAFF. Full variable domain (remainder filled in from reference TRBV7-2 and TRBJ1-1): GAGVSQSPSNKVTEKGKDVELRCDPISGHTALYWYRQSLGQGLEFLIYFQGNSAPDKSGLPSDRFSAERTGGSVSTLTIQRTQQEDSAVYLCASSWAPNGLEAFFGQGTRLTVV.